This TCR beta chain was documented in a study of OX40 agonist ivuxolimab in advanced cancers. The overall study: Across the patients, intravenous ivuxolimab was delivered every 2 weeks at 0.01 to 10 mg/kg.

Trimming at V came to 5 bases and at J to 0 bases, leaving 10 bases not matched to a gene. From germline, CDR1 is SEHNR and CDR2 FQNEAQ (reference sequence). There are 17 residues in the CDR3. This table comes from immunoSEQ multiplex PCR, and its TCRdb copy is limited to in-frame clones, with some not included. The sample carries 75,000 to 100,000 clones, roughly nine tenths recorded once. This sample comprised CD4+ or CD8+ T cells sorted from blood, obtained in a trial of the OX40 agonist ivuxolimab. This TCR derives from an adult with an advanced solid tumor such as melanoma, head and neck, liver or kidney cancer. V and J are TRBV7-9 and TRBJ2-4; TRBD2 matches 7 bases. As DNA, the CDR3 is TGTGCCAGCAGCCGCCCAACGGGAGGCCTAGCCAAAAACATTCAGTACTTC. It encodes CASSRPTGGLAKNIQYF.